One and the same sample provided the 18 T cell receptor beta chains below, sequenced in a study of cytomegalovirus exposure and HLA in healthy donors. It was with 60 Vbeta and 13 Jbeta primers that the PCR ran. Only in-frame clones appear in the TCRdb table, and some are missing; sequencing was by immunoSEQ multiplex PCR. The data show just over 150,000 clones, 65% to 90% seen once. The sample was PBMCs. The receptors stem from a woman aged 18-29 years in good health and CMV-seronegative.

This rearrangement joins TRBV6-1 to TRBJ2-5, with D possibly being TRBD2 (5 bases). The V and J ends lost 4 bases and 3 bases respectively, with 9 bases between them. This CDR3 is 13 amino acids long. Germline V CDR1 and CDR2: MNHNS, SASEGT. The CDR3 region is CASSVSGKETQYF. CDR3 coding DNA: TGTGCCAGCAGTGTATCCGGGAAAGAGACCCAGTACTTC.

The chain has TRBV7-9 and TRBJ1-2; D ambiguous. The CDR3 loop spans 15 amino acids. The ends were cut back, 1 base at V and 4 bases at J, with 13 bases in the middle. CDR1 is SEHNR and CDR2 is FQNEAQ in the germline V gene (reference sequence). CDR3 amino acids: CASSLEAGGTYGYTF. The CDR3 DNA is TGTGCCAGCAGCTTAGAGGCGGGAGGTACCTATGGCTACACCTTC. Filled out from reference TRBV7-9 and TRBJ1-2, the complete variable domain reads DTGVSQNPRHKITKRGQNVTFRCDPISEHNRLYWYRQTLGQGPEFLTYFQNEAQLEKSRLLSDRFSAERPKGSFSTLEIQRTEQGDSAMYLCASSLEAGGTYGYTFGSGTRLTVV.

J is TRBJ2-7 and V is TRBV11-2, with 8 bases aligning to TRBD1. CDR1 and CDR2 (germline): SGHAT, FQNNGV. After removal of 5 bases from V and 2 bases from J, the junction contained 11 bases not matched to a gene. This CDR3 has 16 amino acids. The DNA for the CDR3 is TGTGCCAGCAGCGCTTATCGGGACAGGAATCCCTACGAGCAGTACTTC. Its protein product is CASSAYRDRNPYEQYF.

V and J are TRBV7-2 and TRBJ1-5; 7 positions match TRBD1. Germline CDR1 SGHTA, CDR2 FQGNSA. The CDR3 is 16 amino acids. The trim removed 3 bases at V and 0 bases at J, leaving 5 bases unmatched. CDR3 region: CASSFHRGFSNQPQHF. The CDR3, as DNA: TGTGCCAGCAGCTTTCACAGGGGATTTAGCAATCAGCCCCAGCATTTT.

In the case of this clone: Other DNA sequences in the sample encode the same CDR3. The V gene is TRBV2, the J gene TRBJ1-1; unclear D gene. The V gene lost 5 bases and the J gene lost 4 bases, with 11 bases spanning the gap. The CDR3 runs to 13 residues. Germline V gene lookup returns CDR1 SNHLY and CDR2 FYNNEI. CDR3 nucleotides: TGTGCCAGCAGTAGAGGGTATTCCACTGAAGCTTTCTTT. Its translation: CASSRGYSTEAFF.

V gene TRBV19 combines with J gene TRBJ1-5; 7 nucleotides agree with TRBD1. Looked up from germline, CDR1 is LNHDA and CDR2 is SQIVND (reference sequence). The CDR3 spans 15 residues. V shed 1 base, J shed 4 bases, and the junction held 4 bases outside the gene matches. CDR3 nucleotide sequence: TGTGCCAGTAGTATAGTTCGACAGGGTAATCAGCCCCAGCATTTT. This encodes CASSIVRQGNQPQHF.

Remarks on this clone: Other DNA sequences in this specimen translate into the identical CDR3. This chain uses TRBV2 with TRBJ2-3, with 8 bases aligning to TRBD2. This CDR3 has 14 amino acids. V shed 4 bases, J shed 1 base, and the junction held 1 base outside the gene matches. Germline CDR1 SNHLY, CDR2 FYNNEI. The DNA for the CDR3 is TGTGCCAGCAGTGGAGCGGGAGGCACAGATACGCAGTATTTT. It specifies CASSGAGGTDTQYF.

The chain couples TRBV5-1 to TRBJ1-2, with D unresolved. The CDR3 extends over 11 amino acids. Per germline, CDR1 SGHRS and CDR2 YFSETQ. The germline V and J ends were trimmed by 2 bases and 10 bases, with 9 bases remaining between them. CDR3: CASSFGSIYTF. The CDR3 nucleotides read TGCGCCAGCAGCTTTGGGAGTATCTACACCTTC.

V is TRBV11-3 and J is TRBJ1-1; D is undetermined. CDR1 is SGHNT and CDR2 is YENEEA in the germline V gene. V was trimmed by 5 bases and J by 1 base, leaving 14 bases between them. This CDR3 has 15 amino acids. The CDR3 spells CASSRHGGPNTEAFF. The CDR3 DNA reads TGTGCCAGCAGCCGTCATGGAGGTCCGAACACTGAAGCTTTCTTT.

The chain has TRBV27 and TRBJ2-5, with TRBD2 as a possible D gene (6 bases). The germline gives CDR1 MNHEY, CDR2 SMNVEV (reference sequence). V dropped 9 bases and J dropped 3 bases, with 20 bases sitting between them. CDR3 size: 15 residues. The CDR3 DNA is TGTGCCAGACTCCTCCGGGACTTGGGAGAAGAGACCCAGTACTTC. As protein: CARLLRDLGEETQYF.

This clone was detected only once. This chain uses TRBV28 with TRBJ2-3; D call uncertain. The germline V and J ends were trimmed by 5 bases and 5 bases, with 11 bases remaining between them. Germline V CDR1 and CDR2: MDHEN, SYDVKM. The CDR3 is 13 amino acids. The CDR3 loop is CASSPRSGDTQYF. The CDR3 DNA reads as TGTGCCAGCAGTCCAAGATCGGGAGATACGCAGTATTTT.

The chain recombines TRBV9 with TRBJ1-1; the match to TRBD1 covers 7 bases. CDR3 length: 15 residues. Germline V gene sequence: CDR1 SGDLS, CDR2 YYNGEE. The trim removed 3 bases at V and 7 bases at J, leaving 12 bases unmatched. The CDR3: CASSDEGQSRGEAFF. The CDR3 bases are TGTGCCAGCAGCGACGAGGGACAGTCGAGGGGTGAAGCTTTCTTT.

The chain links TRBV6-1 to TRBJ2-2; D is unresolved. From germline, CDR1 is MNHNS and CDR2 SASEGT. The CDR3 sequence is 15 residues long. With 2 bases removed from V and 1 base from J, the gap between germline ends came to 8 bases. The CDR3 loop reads CASSESWQNTGELFF. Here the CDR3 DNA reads TGTGCCAGCAGTGAAAGTTGGCAGAACACCGGGGAGCTGTTTTTT.

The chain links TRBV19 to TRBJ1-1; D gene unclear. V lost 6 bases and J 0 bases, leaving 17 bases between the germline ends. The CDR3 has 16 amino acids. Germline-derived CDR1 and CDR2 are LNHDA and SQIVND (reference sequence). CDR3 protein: CASRTGAFILNTEAFF. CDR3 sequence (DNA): TGTGCCAGTAGAACGGGAGCATTTATCCTGAACACTGAAGCTTTCTTT.

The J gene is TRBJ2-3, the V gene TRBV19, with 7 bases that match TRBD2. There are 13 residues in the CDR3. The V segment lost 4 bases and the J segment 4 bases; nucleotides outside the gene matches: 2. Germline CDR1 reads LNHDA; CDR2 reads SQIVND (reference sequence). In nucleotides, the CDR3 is TGTGCCAGTAGTAGACGGGAGGCAGATACGCAGTATTTT. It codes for CASSRREADTQYF.

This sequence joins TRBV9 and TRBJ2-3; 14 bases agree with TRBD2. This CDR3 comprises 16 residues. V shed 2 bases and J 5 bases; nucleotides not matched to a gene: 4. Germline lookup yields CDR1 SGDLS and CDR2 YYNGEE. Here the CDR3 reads CASSVKGTSGRDTQYF. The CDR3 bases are TGTGCCAGCAGCGTCAAAGGGACTAGCGGGAGAGATACGCAGTATTTT. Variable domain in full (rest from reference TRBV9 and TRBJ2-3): DSGVTQTPKHLITATGQRVTLRCSPRSGDLSVYWYQQSLDQGLQFLIQYYNGEERAKGNILERFSAQQFPDLHSELNLSSLELGDSALYFCASSVKGTSGRDTQYFGPGTRLTVL.

The CDR3 loop is CASSVITGEFTGELFF. In nucleotides, the CDR3 is TGTGCCAGCAGTGTAATCACAGGAGAATTCACCGGGGAGCTGTTTTTT. The chain carries TRBV2 and TRBJ2-2; tentatively, D is TRBD1 (5 bases). The V gene lost 4 bases and the J gene lost 4 bases, with 16 bases spanning the gap. Germline loops: CDR1 SNHLY, CDR2 FYNNEI. The CDR3 loop spans 16 amino acids.

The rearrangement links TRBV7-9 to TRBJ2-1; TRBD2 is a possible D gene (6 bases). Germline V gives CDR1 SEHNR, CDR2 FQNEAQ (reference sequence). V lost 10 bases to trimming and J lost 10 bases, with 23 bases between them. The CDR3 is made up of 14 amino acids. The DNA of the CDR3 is TGTGCCACCGACCCCCCGGGGGTAGTGGCGGAGCAGTTCTTC. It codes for CATDPPGVVAEQFF.